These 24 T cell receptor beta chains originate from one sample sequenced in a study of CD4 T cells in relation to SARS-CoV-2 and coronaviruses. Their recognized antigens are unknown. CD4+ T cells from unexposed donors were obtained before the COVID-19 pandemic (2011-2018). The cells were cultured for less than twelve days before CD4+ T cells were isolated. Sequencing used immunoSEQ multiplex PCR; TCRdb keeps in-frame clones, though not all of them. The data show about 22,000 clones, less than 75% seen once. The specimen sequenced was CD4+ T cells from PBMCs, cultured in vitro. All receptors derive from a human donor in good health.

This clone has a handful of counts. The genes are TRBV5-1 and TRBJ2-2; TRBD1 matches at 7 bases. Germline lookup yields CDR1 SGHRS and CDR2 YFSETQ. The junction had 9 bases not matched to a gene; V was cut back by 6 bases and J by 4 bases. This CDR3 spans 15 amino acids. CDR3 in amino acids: CASTPDGQATGELFF. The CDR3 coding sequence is TGCGCCAGCACCCCGGACGGACAGGCCACCGGGGAGCTGTTTTTT. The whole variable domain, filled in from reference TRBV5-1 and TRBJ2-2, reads KAGVTQTPRYLIKTRGQQVTLSCSPISGHRSVSWYQQTPGQGLQFLFEYFSETQRNKGNFPGRFSGRQFSNSRSEMNVSTLELGDSALYLCASTPDGQATGELFFGEGSRLTVL.

CDR3 region: CASSQSTDTQYF. The DNA for the CDR3 is TGTGCCAGCAGCCAATCCACAGATACGCAGTATTTT. The chain combines TRBV3-1 (or the pseudogene TRBV3-2) with TRBJ2-3; D is unclear. Between the trimmed V and J ends, which lost 2 bases and 2 bases, there was a span of 2 bases. The CDR3 is 12 residues long. Germline V gives CDR1 LGHDT, CDR2 YNNKEL (reference sequence).

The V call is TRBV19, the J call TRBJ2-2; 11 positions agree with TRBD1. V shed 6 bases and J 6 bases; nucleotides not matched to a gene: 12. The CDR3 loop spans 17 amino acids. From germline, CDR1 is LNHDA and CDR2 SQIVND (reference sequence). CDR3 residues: CASRINIGTGGSGELFF. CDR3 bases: TGTGCCAGTAGAATCAATATAGGGACAGGGGGATCCGGGGAGCTGTTTTTT.

CDR3 in amino acids: CASSLNPGGQGGELFF. CDR3 DNA: TGTGCCAGCAGCTTAAATCCGGGGGGGCAGGGCGGGGAGCTGTTTTTT. J is TRBJ2-2 and V is TRBV7-2; 8 bases match TRBD2. V shed 2 bases, J shed 7 bases, and the junction held 9 bases outside the gene matches. In germline, CDR1 is SGHTA, CDR2 FQGNSA. The CDR3 is 16 amino acids.

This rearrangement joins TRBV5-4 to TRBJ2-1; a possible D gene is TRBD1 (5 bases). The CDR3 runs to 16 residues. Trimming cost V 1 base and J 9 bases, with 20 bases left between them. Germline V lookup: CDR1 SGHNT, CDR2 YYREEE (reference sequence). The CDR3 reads CASSLRGLQGIGEQFF. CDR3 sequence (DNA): TGTGCCAGCAGCTTGAGAGGCCTCCAGGGAATAGGTGAGCAGTTCTTC. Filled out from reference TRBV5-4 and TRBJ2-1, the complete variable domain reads ETGVTQSPTHLIKTRGQQVTLRCSSQSGHNTVSWYQQALGQGPQFIFQYYREEENGRGNFPPRFSGLQFPNYSSELNVNALELDDSALYLCASSLRGLQGIGEQFFGPGTRLTVL.

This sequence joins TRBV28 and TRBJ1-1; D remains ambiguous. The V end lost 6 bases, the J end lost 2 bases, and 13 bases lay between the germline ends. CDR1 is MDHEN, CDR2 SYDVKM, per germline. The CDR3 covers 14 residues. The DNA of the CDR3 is TGTGCCAGCAGGATAGAGCTAGCAAACACTGAAGCTTTCTTT. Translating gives CASRIELANTEAFF.

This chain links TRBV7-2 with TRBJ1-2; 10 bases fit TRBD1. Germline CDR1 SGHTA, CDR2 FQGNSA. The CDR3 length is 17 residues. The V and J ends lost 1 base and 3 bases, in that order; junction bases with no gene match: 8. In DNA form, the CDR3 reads TGTGCCAGCAGCTTAGGACAGGGGGCGGGATACGACTATGGCTACACCTTC. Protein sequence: CASSLGQGAGYDYGYTF.

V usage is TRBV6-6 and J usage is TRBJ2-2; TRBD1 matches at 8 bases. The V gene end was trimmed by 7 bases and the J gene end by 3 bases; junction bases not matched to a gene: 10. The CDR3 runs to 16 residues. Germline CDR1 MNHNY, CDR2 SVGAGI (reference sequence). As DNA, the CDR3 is TGTGCCAGCACAACTCACCGGGACAGGTACACCGGGGAGCTGTTTTTT. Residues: CASTTHRDRYTGELFF.

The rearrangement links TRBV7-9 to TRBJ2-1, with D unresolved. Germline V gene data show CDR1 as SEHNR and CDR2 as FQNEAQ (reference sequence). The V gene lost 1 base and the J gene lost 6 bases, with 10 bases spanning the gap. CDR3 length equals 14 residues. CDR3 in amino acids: CASSLDLSPNEQFF. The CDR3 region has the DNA TGTGCCAGCAGCTTAGATTTGTCACCCAATGAGCAGTTCTTC. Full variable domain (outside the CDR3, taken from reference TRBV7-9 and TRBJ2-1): DTGVSQNPRHKITKRGQNVTFRCDPISEHNRLYWYRQTLGQGPEFLTYFQNEAQLEKSRLLSDRFSAERPKGSFSTLEIQRTEQGDSAMYLCASSLDLSPNEQFFGPGTRLTVL.

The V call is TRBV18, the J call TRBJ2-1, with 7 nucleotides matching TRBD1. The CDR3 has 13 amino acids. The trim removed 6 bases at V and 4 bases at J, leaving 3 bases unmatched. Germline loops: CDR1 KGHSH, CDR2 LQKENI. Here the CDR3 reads CASSKTGYNEQFF. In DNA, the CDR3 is TGTGCCAGCTCCAAGACAGGGTACAATGAGCAGTTCTTC.

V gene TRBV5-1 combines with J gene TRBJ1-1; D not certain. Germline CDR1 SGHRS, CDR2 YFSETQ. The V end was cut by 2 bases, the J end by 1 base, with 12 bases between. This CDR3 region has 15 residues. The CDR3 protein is CASSFDSGRNTEAFF. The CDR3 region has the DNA TGCGCCAGCAGCTTCGATTCTGGACGGAACACTGAAGCTTTCTTT.

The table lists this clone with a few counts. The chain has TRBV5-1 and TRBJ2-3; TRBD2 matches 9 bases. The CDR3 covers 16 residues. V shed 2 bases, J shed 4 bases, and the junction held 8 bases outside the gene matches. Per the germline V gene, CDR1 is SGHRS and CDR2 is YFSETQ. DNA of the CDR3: TGCGCCAGCAGCTTCGCGGCGGGGGGGCTCGCAGATACGCAGTATTTT. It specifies CASSFAAGGLADTQYF.

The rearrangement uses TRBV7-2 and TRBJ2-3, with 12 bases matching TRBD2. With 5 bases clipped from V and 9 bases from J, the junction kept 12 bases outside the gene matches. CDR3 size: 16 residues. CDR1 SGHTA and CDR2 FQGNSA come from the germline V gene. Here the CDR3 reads CASSALGLAGGPTQYF. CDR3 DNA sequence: TGTGCCAGCAGCGCCCTGGGGCTAGCGGGGGGGCCGACGCAGTATTTT.

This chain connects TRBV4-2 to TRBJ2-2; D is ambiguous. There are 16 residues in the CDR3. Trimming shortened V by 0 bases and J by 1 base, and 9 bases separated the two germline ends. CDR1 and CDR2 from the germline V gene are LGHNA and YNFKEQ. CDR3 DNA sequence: TGTGCCAGCAGCCAAGAGGTGAGGAGGAACACCGGGGAGCTGTTTTTT. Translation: CASSQEVRRNTGELFF.

The CDR3 spells CASSQGGNQPQHF. The CDR3 DNA reads TGTGCCAGCAGCCAGGGGGGCAATCAGCCCCAGCATTTT. V and J are TRBV3-1 (or the pseudogene TRBV3-2) and TRBJ1-5, with D possibly being TRBD1 (5 bases). The CDR3 loop spans 13 amino acids. Germline loops: CDR1 LGHDT, CDR2 YNNKEL (reference sequence). The germline V and J ends were trimmed by 3 bases and 2 bases, with 5 bases remaining between them.

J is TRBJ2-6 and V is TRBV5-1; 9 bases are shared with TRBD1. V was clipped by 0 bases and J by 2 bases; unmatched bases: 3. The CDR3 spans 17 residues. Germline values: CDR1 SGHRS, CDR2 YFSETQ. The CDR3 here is CASSLVQGAAGANVLTF. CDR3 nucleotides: TGCGCCAGCAGCTTGGTACAGGGGGCTGCTGGGGCCAACGTCCTGACTTTC.

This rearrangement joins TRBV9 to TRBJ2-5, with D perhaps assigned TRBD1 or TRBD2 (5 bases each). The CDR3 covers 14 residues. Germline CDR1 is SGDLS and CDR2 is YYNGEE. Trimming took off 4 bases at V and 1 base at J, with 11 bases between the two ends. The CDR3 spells CASSSGDGQETQYF. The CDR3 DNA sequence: TGTGCCAGCAGCTCCGGGGACGGCCAAGAGACCCAGTACTTC.

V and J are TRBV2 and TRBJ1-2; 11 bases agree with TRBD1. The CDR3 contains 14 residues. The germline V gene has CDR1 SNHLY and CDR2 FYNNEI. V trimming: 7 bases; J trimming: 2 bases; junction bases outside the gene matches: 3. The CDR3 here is CASMRDRGNYGYTF. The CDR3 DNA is TGTGCCAGCATGCGGGACAGGGGGAACTATGGCTACACCTTC.

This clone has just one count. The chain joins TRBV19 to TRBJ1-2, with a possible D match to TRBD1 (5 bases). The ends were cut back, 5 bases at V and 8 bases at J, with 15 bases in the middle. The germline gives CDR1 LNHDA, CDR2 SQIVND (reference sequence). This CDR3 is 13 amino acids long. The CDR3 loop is CASSQTAQGGYTF. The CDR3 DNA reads TGTGCCAGTAGTCAGACAGCCCAGGGAGGCTACACCTTC.

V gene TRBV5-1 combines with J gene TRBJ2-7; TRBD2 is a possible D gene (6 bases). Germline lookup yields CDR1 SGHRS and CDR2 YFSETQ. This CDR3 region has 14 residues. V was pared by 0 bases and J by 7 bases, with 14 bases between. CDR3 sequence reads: CASSLAPGGGEQYF. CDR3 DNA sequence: TGCGCCAGCAGCTTGGCCCCCGGGGGTGGAGAGCAGTACTTC.

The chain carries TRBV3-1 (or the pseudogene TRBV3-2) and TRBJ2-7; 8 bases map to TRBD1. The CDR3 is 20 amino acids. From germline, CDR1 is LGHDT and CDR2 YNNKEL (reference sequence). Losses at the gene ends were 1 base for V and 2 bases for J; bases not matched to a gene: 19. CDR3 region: CASSQGFPFLSDRVPYEQYF. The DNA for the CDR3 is TGTGCCAGCAGCCAAGGGTTCCCTTTCTTGTCGGACAGGGTACCCTACGAGCAGTACTTC.

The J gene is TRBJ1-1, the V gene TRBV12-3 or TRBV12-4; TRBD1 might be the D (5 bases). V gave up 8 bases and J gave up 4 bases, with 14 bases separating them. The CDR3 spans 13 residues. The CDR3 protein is CASAGGARTEAFF. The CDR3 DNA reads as TGTGCCAGCGCCGGAGGGGCTCGCACTGAAGCTTTCTTT.

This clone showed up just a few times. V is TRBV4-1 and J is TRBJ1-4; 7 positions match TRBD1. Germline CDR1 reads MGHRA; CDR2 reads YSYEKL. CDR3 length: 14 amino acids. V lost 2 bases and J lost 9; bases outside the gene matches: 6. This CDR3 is CASSQTTGSKKLFF. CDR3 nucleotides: TGCGCCAGCAGCCAAACGACAGGGAGTAAAAAACTGTTTTTT.

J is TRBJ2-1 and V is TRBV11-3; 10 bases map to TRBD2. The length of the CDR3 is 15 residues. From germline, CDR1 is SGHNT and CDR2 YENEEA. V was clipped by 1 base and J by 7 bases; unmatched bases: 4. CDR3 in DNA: TGTGCCAGCAGCTTAGGGCTAGCGGGAGTGAATGAGCAGTTCTTC. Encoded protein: CASSLGLAGVNEQFF.